This is a list of T cell receptor beta chains from one sample in a study of CD8 T cells in ankylosing spondylitis. TCRdb reprocessed the 5' RACE reads with MiXCR, giving one entry per CDR3 protein. The sample records 700,000 to 850,000 distinct CDR3 sequences, about 10% being singletons. The sequenced sample consisted of blood, either unsorted or a sorted T cell fraction (not recorded which). Receptor source: a male donor with ankylosing spondylitis. Both conserved end residues are part of each CDR3. Fields, in order: J gene, clone size, D gene, V gene, CDR3 DNA, CDR3 protein. D genes are given only for firm matches. Not all rows give a size; the values are once, few, many and, for expanded clones, a class.

>TRBJ2-5|few|NA|TRBV18
TGTGCCAGCTCGGCACAGCAAGAGACCCAGTACTTC
CASSAQQETQYF
>TRBJ2-5|NA|NA|TRBV10-3
TGTGCCGTCTCCAGAGGTAGGGGGGCCCTCCAAGAGACCCAGTACTTC
CAVSRGRGALQETQYF
>TRBJ1-2|NA|TRBD1|TRBV11-1
TGTGCCAGCAGCCACCGATCAGGGGACAGGGGGTCCCTGGACTATGGCTACACCTTC
CASSHRSGDRGSLDYGYTF
>TRBJ1-2|NA|TRBD1|TRBV4-3
TGCGCCAGCAGCCAAGATTTTCGGGACAGTTATGGCTACACCTTC
CASSQDFRDSYGYTF
>TRBJ2-3|few|NA|TRBV28
TGTGCCAGCAGCAGGGGGGGAGAAGGATGGGATACGCAGTATTTT
CASSRGGEGWDTQYF
>TRBJ2-5|many|TRBD2|TRBV29-1
TGCAGCGCTACTGGACTAGCAAAGGAGACCCAGTACTTC
CSATGLAKETQYF
>TRBJ2-1|few|TRBD2|TRBV15
TGTGCCACCAGCAGAGATTTCGGGGGAGGGTCCTACAATGAGCAGTTCTTC
CATSRDFGGGSYNEQFF
>TRBJ1-5|many|TRBD1|TRBV3-1
TGTGCCAGCAGCCAAGGGGACAGGGAGGGACAGCCCCAGCATTTT
CASSQGDREGQPQHF
>TRBJ2-5|NA|NA|TRBV14
TGTGCCAGCAGCCAAACCAGGGACGCCGGAGAGACCCAGTACTTC
CASSQTRDAGETQYF
>TRBJ2-1|NA|NA|TRBV5-1
TGCGCCAGCAGCATCCCTATACTTTCCAGGGTTGATGAGCAGTTCTTC
CASSIPILSRVDEQFF
>TRBJ2-3|many|TRBD2|TRBV20-1
TGCAGTGCTAGCGGGCCAAGCGGGAGGGTGTATAGCACAGATACGCAGTATTTT
CSASGPSGRVYSTDTQYF
>TRBJ1-2|NA|NA|TRBV27
TGTGCCAGCACCCGCGCTGGGGTGGAGAACTATGGCTACACCTTC
CASTRAGVENYGYTF
>TRBJ1-2|NA|NA|TRBV20-1
TGCAGTGCTAGCGACAGAAAGTACGGCTACACCTTC
CSASDRKYGYTF
>TRBJ2-3|NA|NA|TRBV5-1
TGCGCCAGCAGCTTGGTTGCAGGATCAGATACGCAGTATTTT
CASSLVAGSDTQYF
>TRBJ2-3|NA|NA|TRBV5-1
TGCGCCAGCAGCCGAGAAACAGGAGATACGCAGTATTTT
CASSRETGDTQYF
>TRBJ1-1|few|TRBD1|TRBV5-1
TGCGCCAGCAGCTACTACGGGACAGAGGCTTTCTTT
CASSYYGTEAFF
>TRBJ2-7|NA|NA|TRBV6-2/TRBV6-3
TGTGCCAGCACACAGAGCTCCTACGAGCAGTACTTC
CASTQSSYEQYF
>TRBJ2-7|many|NA|TRBV12-3/TRBV12-4
TGTGCCAGCAGCGCCCCCCGAGGGGCGGGGTACGAGCAGTACTTC
CASSAPRGAGYEQYF
>TRBJ1-2|NA|TRBD1|TRBV20-1
TGCAGTGCTTCAAAGGGGGCCGATGGCTACACCTTC
CSASKGADGYTF
>TRBJ2-3|many|TRBD1|TRBV29-1
TGCAGCGTCGCGGGACAGGGAAGAAATACGCAGTATTTT
CSVAGQGRNTQYF
>TRBJ1-5|few|TRBD1|TRBV7-2
TGTGCCAGCAGTCCCAGGGGGGGACGGGATCAGCCCCAGCATTTT
CASSPRGGRDQPQHF
>TRBJ2-7|many|NA|TRBV7-7
TGTGCTAGCAGCTTACGCCCAGGACGAAGCTACGAGCAGTACTTC
CASSLRPGRSYEQYF
>TRBJ2-6|NA|TRBD1|TRBV28
TGTGCCAGCAGTTTGCCTGACAGGGGGCTAAACGTCCTGACTTTC
CASSLPDRGLNVLTF
>TRBJ1-1|many|NA|TRBV12-3/TRBV12-4
TGTGCCAGCAGTTTTCCTGGGGAGAACACTGAAGCTTTCTTT
CASSFPGENTEAFF
>TRBJ2-1|NA|TRBD2|TRBV5-1
TGCGCCAGCAGCTTCCGGTCGACTAGCGGGACCTCTGTCTACAATGAGCAGTTCTTC
CASSFRSTSGTSVYNEQFF
>TRBJ2-1|NA|NA|TRBV4-1
TGCGCCAGCAGCCAAGATCCGGGGGGCTCATACAATGAGCAGTTCTTC
CASSQDPGGSYNEQFF
>TRBJ2-5|NA|TRBD1|TRBV7-7
TGTGCTAGCAGCTTTGATGCAGGGGGACAGACCCAGTACTTC
CASSFDAGGQTQYF
>TRBJ2-1|NA|TRBD2|TRBV6-2/TRBV6-3
TGTGCCAGCAGCTCCAGGGCTAGCGGGTACAATGAGCAGTTCTTC
CASSSRASGYNEQFF
>TRBJ1-5|few|NA|TRBV7-2
TGTGCCAGCAGCTCTATCCCGAATAGCAATCAGCCCCAGCATTTT
CASSSIPNSNQPQHF
>TRBJ2-3|few|NA|TRBV29-1
TGCAGCGCCGGCAACTTGGCAGGGGGCACAGATACGCAGTATTTT
CSAGNLAGGTDTQYF
>TRBJ2-2|NA|TRBD1|TRBV20-1
TGCAGTGCTAGAAAGACAGGGGGCACCGGGGAGCTGTTTTTT
CSARKTGGTGELFF